Listed below are T cell receptor beta chains from one sample, sequenced in a study of blood T cell repertoires in COVID-19. Libraries were prepared by immunoSEQ multiplex PCR; TCRdb keeps only in-frame clonotypes and omits some of them. The sample contains approximately 440,000 clones, about 90% of which appear only once. The specimen was PBMCs or T cells enriched from blood (not recorded which). These receptors were obtained from a man aged 18 to 29 who had recovered from COVID-19. Each CDR3 is given with its conserved first and last residue. D genes are given only for firm matches. Not all rows give a size; the values are once, few, many and, for expanded clones, a class.

cdr3_length,d_call,j_call,clone_size,v_call,cdr3_nt,cdr3_aa
15,NA,TRBJ1-3,NA,TRBV6-5,TGTGCCAGCAGTAGCACAGCTGACTCTGGAAACACCATATATTTT,CASSSTADSGNTIYF
14,TRBD2,TRBJ2-3,NA,TRBV5-1,TGCGCCAGCAGCCCGGGACTACGCACAGATACGCAGTATTTT,CASSPGLRTDTQYF
18,NA,TRBJ1-4,NA,TRBV7-9,TGTGCCAGCAGCTTAGCTTTCGGAGGGATCGTGACTAATGAAAAACTGTTTTTT,CASSLAFGGIVTNEKLFF
16,TRBD2,TRBJ2-2,NA,TRBV3-1/TRBV3-2,TGTGCCAGCAGCCCTAAAGGACTAGCTGCCACCGGGGAGCTGTTTTTT,CASSPKGLAATGELFF
14,NA,TRBJ1-2,NA,TRBV12-5,TGTGCTAGTGGTTTGGTACCAGGCAAACTCTCTCTCACCTTC,CASGLVPGKLSLTF
16,TRBD2,TRBJ2-1,NA,TRBV9,TGTGCCAGCAGCGTACTGGCGGGAGGGCCCTTTGGGGAGCAGTTCTTC,CASSVLAGGPFGEQFF
17,TRBD2,TRBJ2-3,NA,TRBV4-1,TGCGCCAGCAGCCTCATAGGACTAGCGGGAGCAGGAGATACGCAGTATTTT,CASSLIGLAGAGDTQYF
15,TRBD1,TRBJ2-7,NA,TRBV7-8,TGTGCCAGCAGTCAAGACAGGGCGAGCTCCTACGAGCAGTACTTC,CASSQDRASSYEQYF
15,TRBD1,TRBJ1-3,once,TRBV29-1,TGCAGCGTCCGGGACAGGGGGGTCTCTGGAAACACCATATATTTT,CSVRDRGVSGNTIYF
15,TRBD2,TRBJ2-1,NA,TRBV19,TGTGCCAGTAGTAAGGGCGGGGGGGCCTACAATGAGCAGTTCTTC,CASSKGGGAYNEQFF
15,NA,TRBJ1-5,NA,TRBV4-1,TGCGCCAGCAGCCTAGGAGGGTTTAGCAATCAGCCCCAGCATTTT,CASSLGGFSNQPQHF
13,TRBD1,TRBJ2-1,NA,TRBV12-3/TRBV12-4,TGTGCCAGCAGTTTAGAAGGGGGCGATGAGCAGTTCTTC,CASSLEGGDEQFF
14,TRBD2,TRBJ2-3,NA,TRBV7-3,TGTGCCAGCAGCTCAGGACTAGGACCGGATACGCAGTATTTT,CASSSGLGPDTQYF
15,TRBD1,TRBJ1-5,NA,TRBV18,TGTGCCAGCTCGCCTACTTTCGGGACAGGGAAACTCCAGCATTTT,CASSPTFGTGKLQHF
17,TRBD2,TRBJ2-2,NA,TRBV3-1/TRBV3-2,TGTGCCAGCAGCTCACCGGGACTACTCCTTTATACCGGGGAGCTGTTTTTT,CASSSPGLLLYTGELFF